The 6 T cell receptor beta chains below all came from one sample that was sequenced in a study of CD4 T cells in relation to SARS-CoV-2 and coronaviruses. TCRdb's copy holds only in-frame clones and misses some; the assay was immunoSEQ multiplex PCR. The data contain 20,000 to 25,000 clones, just over 75% of them singletons. Which antigens these TCRs recognize remains unknown. Before the COVID-19 pandemic, during about 2010-2018, CD4+ T cells were taken from unexposed donors. The cells were cultured for 10 days before CD4+ T cells were isolated. The material sequenced was CD4+ T cells from PBMCs, cultured in vitro. These receptors all come from a human donor in good health.

The chain uses TRBV7-3 and TRBJ2-1, with 10 bases aligning to TRBD2. This CDR3 has 21 amino acids. V trimming: 2 bases; J trimming: 1 base; junction bases outside the gene matches: 17. Germline loops: CDR1 SGHTA, CDR2 FQGTGA. This chain's CDR3 is CASSLAGLAAVRGGSYNEQFF. CDR3 nucleotide sequence: TGTGCCAGCAGCTTAGCTGGACTAGCGGCAGTTAGAGGGGGATCCTACAATGAGCAGTTCTTC.

The J gene is TRBJ2-1, the V gene TRBV10-3; D is uncertain. CDR1 ENHRY and CDR2 SYGVKD come from the germline V gene. This CDR3 has 11 amino acids. V lost 0 bases and J lost 6, with 0 bases in between. The CDR3 DNA follows: TGTGCCATCAGTGAGTCCAATGAGCAGTTCTTC. Translation gives CAISESNEQFF.

This chain's CDR3 is CASSLTGDTEAFF. DNA for the CDR3: TGTGCCAGCAGTTTGACAGGGGACACTGAAGCTTTCTTT. The chain employs TRBV25-1 and TRBJ1-1, with 8 positions matching TRBD1. CDR1 is MGHDK, CDR2 SYGVNS, per germline. The CDR3 spans 13 residues. With V trimmed by 5 bases and J by 3 bases, 2 bases remained unmatched.

V gene TRBV6-5 combines with J gene TRBJ1-2; possible D gene TRBD1, 6 bases. V lost 7 bases, J lost 4 bases, and 13 bases lay in between. Germline loops: CDR1 MNHEY, CDR2 SVGAGI. CDR3 length: 13 amino acids. CDR3 coding DNA: TGTGCCAGCAAGTCTGGAGGGGGCTATGGCTACACCTTC. Protein sequence: CASKSGGGYGYTF.

V gene TRBV30 combines with J gene TRBJ1-4; no reliable D call. Germline CDR1 and CDR2: GTSNPN and SVGIG (reference sequence). CDR3 size: 11 residues. V dropped 0 bases and J dropped 7 bases, with 3 bases sitting between them. CDR3 loop: CAWSVREKLFF. The CDR3 DNA reads TGTGCCTGGAGTGTACGTGAAAAACTGTTTTTT.

The V call is TRBV3-1 (or the pseudogene TRBV3-2), the J call TRBJ2-1, with 8 positions matching TRBD2. V trimming: 1 base; J trimming: 7 bases; junction bases outside the gene matches: 18. The CDR3 runs 19 residues. Germline V CDR1 and CDR2: LGHDT, YNNKEL (reference sequence). The DNA of the CDR3 is TGTGCCAGCAGCCAAGGGAGGCTATTGACGGGAGGGCCGTTTAATGAGCAGTTCTTC. Translating gives CASSQGRLLTGGPFNEQFF.